This TCR beta chain was captured in a study of cytomegalovirus exposure and HLA in healthy donors. V lost 6 bases, J lost 0 bases, and 14 bases stayed unmatched. CDR1 SQVTM and CDR2 ANQGSEA come from the germline V gene. The CDR3 is 16 amino acids. Here immunoSEQ multiplex PCR was the method, and the copy in TCRdb shows in-frame clones only, minus some. The sample lists 65,000 to 95,000 clones, under 95% seen once, with about 3.8% in the top ten. The source of this sequence is a woman in her 30s in good health and CMV-seronegative. Sequences were obtained from PBMCs. The chain recombines TRBV29-1 with TRBJ2-7; 7 bases map to TRBD2. CDR3 amino acids: CSVGGRASGSSYEQYF. In DNA form, the CDR3 reads TGCAGCGTCGGGGGGAGGGCTAGCGGCTCCTCCTACGAGCAGTACTTC.